Sequencing of this TCR beta chain was carried out in a study of T cell responses to AZD1222 COVID-19 vaccine. Notes on the study in general: Scientists sampled the repertoires only once the peak T cell response had passed.

Clones were sequenced by immunoSEQ multiplex PCR, and TCRdb holds only the in-frame ones, with some missing. The sample lists over 150,000 clones, about nine tenths occurring once. This CDR3 spans 12 amino acids. Trimming removed 2 bases from V and 3 bases from J, with 5 bases in between. Germline loops: CDR1 SGDLS, CDR2 YYNGEE. Worth noting for this clone: The antigen is undetermined.

The V call is TRBV9, the J call TRBJ1-1; D gene uncertain. The material sequenced was peripheral blood, taken on day 0 of AZD1222 vaccination. This clonotype was obtained from an adult in good health. For the CDR3, the DNA is TGTGCCAGCAGCGTGTTAGACACTGAAGCTTTCTTT. This sequence encodes CASSVLDTEAFF. The full variable domain, rest sourced from reference TRBV9 and TRBJ1-1, is DSGVTQTPKHLITATGQRVTLRCSPRSGDLSVYWYQQSLDQGLQFLIQYYNGEERAKGNILERFSAQQFPDLHSELNLSSLELGDSALYFCASSVLDTEAFFGQGTRLTVV.